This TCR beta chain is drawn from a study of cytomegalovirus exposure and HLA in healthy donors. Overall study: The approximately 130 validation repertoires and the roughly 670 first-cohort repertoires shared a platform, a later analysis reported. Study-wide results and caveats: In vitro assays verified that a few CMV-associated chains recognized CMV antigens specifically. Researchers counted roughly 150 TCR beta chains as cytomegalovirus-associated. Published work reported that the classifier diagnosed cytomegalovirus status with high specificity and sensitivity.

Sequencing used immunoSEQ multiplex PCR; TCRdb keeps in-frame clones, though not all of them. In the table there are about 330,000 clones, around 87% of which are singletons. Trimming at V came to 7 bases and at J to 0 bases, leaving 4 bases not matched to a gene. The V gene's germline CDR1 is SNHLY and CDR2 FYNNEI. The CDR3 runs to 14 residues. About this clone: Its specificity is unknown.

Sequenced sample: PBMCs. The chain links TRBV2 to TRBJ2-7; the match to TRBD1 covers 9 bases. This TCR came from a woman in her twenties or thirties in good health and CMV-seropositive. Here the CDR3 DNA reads TGTGCCAGCACGACAGGGGGGTACTCCTACGAGCAGTACTTC. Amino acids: CASTTGGYSYEQYF.